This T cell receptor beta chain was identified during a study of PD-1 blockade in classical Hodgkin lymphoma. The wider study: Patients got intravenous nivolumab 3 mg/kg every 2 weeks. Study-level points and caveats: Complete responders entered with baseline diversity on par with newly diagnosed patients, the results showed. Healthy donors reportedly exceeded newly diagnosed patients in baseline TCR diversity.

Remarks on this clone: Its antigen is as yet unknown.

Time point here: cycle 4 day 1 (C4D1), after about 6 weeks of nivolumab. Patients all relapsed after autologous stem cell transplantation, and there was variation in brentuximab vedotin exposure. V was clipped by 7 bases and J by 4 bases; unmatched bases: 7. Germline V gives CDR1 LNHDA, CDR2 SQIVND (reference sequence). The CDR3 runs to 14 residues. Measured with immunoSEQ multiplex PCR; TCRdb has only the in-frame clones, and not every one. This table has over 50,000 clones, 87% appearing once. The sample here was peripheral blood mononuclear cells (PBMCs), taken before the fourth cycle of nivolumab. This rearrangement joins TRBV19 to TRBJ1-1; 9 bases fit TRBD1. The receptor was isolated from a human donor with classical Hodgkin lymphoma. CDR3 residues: CASTSDRGVTEAFF. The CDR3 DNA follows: TGTGCCAGTACCTCTGACAGGGGGGTCACTGAAGCTTTCTTT.